The present entry profiles one TCR beta chain with its context. Methods used by the authors: Amplifying reference gene primers gave estimates of nucleated cell counts. Profiled with immunoSEQ multiplex PCR; TCRdb holds only in-frame clones, not every one. From that table come the V and J calls and clone size; the DNA was used to work out D and trimming. The top ten clones hold more than 0.95% of a sample with a few hundred thousand clones, about 90% of them seen once. This sample stems from a study of blood T cell repertoires in COVID-19. The CDR3 loop spans 16 amino acids. The germline V gene encodes CDR1 MGHRA and CDR2 YSYEKL. Trimming cost V 0 bases and J 0 bases; bases outside gene matches: 2.

The TCR sequence derives from a man between 35 and 55 years old with acute or convalescent COVID-19. The sequenced sample consisted of peripheral blood. This chain joins TRBV4-1 and TRBJ1-3; 7 nucleotides align to TRBD1. As DNA, the CDR3 is TGCGCCAGCAGCCAAGACGCAGGGGGCTCTGGAAACACCATATATTTT. This translates into CASSQDAGGSGNTIYF.